These 11 T cell receptor beta chains came from one sample sequenced in a study of metastatic and nonmetastatic thyroid tumors. Thyroid surgery was performed in patients who had received no treatment beforehand. From the PCR reads, TCRdb re-called clones with MiXCR. Of 6,500 to 7,000 clones listed, roughly a third were seen once; the top ten hold 10% to 15%. The sequenced sample was adjacent normal tissue. The source of these receptors is a female donor with papillary thyroid cancer or a benign thyroid nodule (not recorded which). Some clones in this sample may be carry-over from other donors' samples.

This clone is large by share. The V gene is TRBV6-2 or TRBV6-3, the J gene TRBJ2-7; 11 bases are a match to TRBD1. The CDR3 has 16 amino acids. V dropped 0 bases and J dropped 3; count of bases not matched to a gene: 4. Germline CDR1 is MNHEY and CDR2 is SVGEGT. As DNA, the CDR3 is TGTGCCAGCAGTTACTCTCCGGGACAGGGGGGCTACGAGCAGTACTTC. It encodes CASSYSPGQGGYEQYF.

The chain uses TRBV28 and TRBJ2-2; D call uncertain. The CDR3 has 14 residues. CDR1 is MDHEN, CDR2 SYDVKM, per germline. Trimming removed 3 bases at V and 1 base at J, with 6 bases between. CDR3 protein: CASSFGQNTGELFF. CDR3 coding DNA: TGTGCCAGCAGTTTTGGCCAGAACACCGGGGAGCTGTTTTTT.

Only a few counts were recorded for this clone. The chain employs TRBV6-1 and TRBJ2-2; perhaps TRBD2 as D (5 bases). The CDR3 has 14 residues. V lost 3 bases and J lost 6, with 11 bases in between. Germline CDR1 reads MNHNS; CDR2 reads SASEGT. CDR3 coding DNA: TGTGCCAGCAGTGATAATTTGAGGGCCGGGGAGCTGTTTTTT. This codes for CASSDNLRAGELFF.

This chain joins TRBV20-1 and TRBJ1-1; D not certain. Germline CDR1 DFQATT, CDR2 SNEGSKA (reference sequence). The CDR3 has 12 residues. Trimming pared 3 bases from V and 0 bases from J, leaving 5 bases between. CDR3 sequence reads: CSASLLNTEAFF. Written as DNA, the CDR3 is TGCAGTGCTAGTTTGCTGAACACTGAAGCTTTCTTT.

The rearrangement links TRBV6-7 to TRBJ2-7; 8 bases agree with TRBD2. TRBV6-7 is placed among ORFs of uncertain function. The ends lost 5 bases at V and 4 bases at J; junction bases unmatched: 16. This CDR3 has 17 amino acids. CDR3 amino acids: CASSKGREGHRVYEQYF. DNA of the CDR3: TGTGCCAGCAGTAAGGGACGGGAGGGCCACCGGGTATACGAGCAGTACTTC.

J is TRBJ1-1 and V is TRBV20-1; the D gene is possibly TRBD1 (6 bases). Germline CDR1 is DFQATT and CDR2 is SNEGSKA (reference sequence). V shed 0 bases and J shed 0 bases, with 11 bases lying between them. The CDR3 spans 15 residues. CDR3 nucleotide sequence: TGCAGTGCTAGAGACTATCAGGGGATGAACACTGAAGCTTTCTTT. Amino acid sequence: CSARDYQGMNTEAFF.

This clone has a handful of counts. Given the absence of the conserved phenylalanine or tryptophan at the CDR3 end, a read error is likely. The chain has TRBV6-1 and TRBJ2-4; D is possibly TRBD2 (5 bases). CDR1 MNHNS and CDR2 SASEGT come from the germline V gene. CDR3 length: 16 amino acids. Trimming pared 11 bases from V and 0 bases from J, leaving 20 bases between. The CDR3 region is CAGGKGEGLAKNIQYL. In nucleotides, the CDR3 is TGTGCCGGCGGAAAGGGTGAGGGTCTAGCCAAAAACATTCAGTACCTC.

Regarding this clone: The junction departs from the called germline gene at one end, perhaps through a read error. The chain's CDR3 is CASIIFDFNNPQHF. CDR3 DNA sequence: TGTGCCAGTATTATTTTCGACTTTAATAATCCCCAGCATTTC. The chain uses TRBV19 and TRBJ1-5; D remains ambiguous. The germline gives CDR1 LNHDA, CDR2 SQIVND (reference sequence). There are 14 residues in the CDR3.

This sequence joins TRBV5-1 and TRBJ1-2, with TRBD1 matching 7 bases. The CDR3 has 14 amino acids. J gave up 5 bases and V 2 bases, and 6 bases lay outside the gene matches. The germline gives CDR1 SGHRS, CDR2 YFSETQ. The CDR3 protein is CASSFNRGGYGYTF. The CDR3, as DNA: TGCGCCAGCAGCTTCAACAGGGGAGGTTATGGCTACACCTTC.

Relative to its sample, this clone is medium-sized. V is TRBV3-1 and J is TRBJ2-7; a weak D match, TRBD2 (7 bases). Per germline, CDR1 LGHDT and CDR2 YNNKEL (reference sequence). The CDR3 sequence is 15 residues long. Trimming stripped 2 bases from V and 5 bases from J, with 16 bases between. The CDR3 protein is CASSQPLEGGDEQYF. The CDR3 nucleotides are TGTGCCAGCAGCCAACCGTTGGAGGGGGGGGACGAGCAGTACTTC.

A few counts support this clone. The chain recombines TRBV6-1 with TRBJ1-2; no clear D. Trimming left V 3 bases short and J 8 bases short, with 19 bases between. Germline loops: CDR1 MNHNS, CDR2 SASEGT. The CDR3 is 15 amino acids. The CDR3 DNA reads TGTGCCAGCAGTGATCTCTATACCTATTCCCACGGCTACACCTTC. Its protein product is CASSDLYTYSHGYTF.